Shown below are 23 T cell receptor beta chains from a single sample sequenced in a study of shared clonotypes between healthy human individuals. Some clones are missing from TCRdb's copy, which holds only in-frame ones; the method was immunoSEQ multiplex PCR. The sample yields hundreds of thousands of clones, roughly 95% seen once. Naive CD8 populations comprised CD45RO-negative cells positively selected for CCR7, excluding terminally differentiated effector memory CD45RA+ cells. Specimen: naive CD8+ T cells sorted from blood. These receptors all come from a woman aged 25 to 39 in good health.

The gene calls are TRBV30 and TRBJ2-5; D unclear. The better agreement between TRBJ2-7 and the DNA end casts doubt on the J call. CDR1 and CDR2 from the germline V gene are GTSNPN and SVGIG (reference sequence). This CDR3 has 14 residues. The DNA of the CDR3 is TGTGCCTGGAGTTGGTCCGAGTTAGCCCCCGAGCAGTACTTC. Its protein product is CAWSWSELAPEQYF.

The chain carries TRBV9 and TRBJ1-1; 12 bases match TRBD1. V dropped 4 bases and J dropped 5; count of bases not matched to a gene: 12. Germline V gives CDR1 SGDLS, CDR2 YYNGEE. CDR3 length: 17 amino acids. The CDR3 spells CASSRGMGQGAYTEAFF. The DNA for the CDR3 is TGTGCCAGCAGCAGAGGGATGGGACAGGGGGCATATACTGAAGCTTTCTTT.

The rearrangement links TRBV7-9 to TRBJ2-5; D may be TRBD1 (5 bases). In germline, CDR1 is SEHNR, CDR2 FQNEAQ (reference sequence). This CDR3 has 15 amino acids. The ends were cut back, 7 bases at V and 2 bases at J, with 17 bases in the middle. The CDR3 protein is CASIGWGGTQETQYF. The CDR3 DNA reads as TGTGCCAGCATTGGGTGGGGCGGAACACAAGAGACCCAGTACTTC.

The chain links TRBV2 to TRBJ2-6, with a tentative D call TRBD2 (5 bases). The V gene lost 7 bases and the J gene lost 0 bases, with 13 bases spanning the gap. The CDR3 spans 16 residues. CDR1 and CDR2 (germline): SNHLY, FYNNEI. The CDR3 reads CASKEETLSGANVLTF. The CDR3 DNA sequence: TGTGCCAGCAAGGAGGAGACACTCTCTGGGGCCAACGTCCTGACTTTC.

Regarding this clone: The junction differs from germline at one of its ends, possibly a read error. CDR3 loop: CASSQPQHF. The CDR3, as DNA: TGTGCCAGCAGTCAGCCCCAGCATTTT. This chain joins TRBV28 and TRBJ1-5; D is unresolved. CDR3 length: 9 amino acids. Germline CDR1 and CDR2: MDHEN and SYDVKM.

In the case of this clone: The same CDR3 also results from other DNA sequences found in this sample. The V and J genes are TRBV28 and TRBJ2-3; D ambiguous. The CDR3 is 13 residues long. Germline V gene sequence: CDR1 MDHEN, CDR2 SYDVKM. Trimming took 3 bases from V and 2 from J, leaving 6 bases between them. The CDR3 spells CASSFRPTDTQYF. As DNA, the CDR3 is TGTGCCAGCAGTTTCAGGCCCACAGATACGCAGTATTTT. The full variable domain, with the rest looked up from reference TRBV28 and TRBJ2-3, is DVKVTQSSRYLVKRTGEKVFLECVQDMDHENMFWYRQDPGLGLRLIYFSYDVKMKEKGDIPEGYSVSREKKERFSLILESASTNQTSMYLCASSFRPTDTQYFGPGTRLTVL.

A remark on this clone: Other DNA sequences in the sample encode the same CDR3. For the CDR3, the DNA is TGTGCCAGCAGTTTAGGGTCCCAAGAGACCCAGTACTTC. Protein product: CASSLGSQETQYF. V usage is TRBV28 and J usage is TRBJ2-5; D remains ambiguous. Per germline, CDR1 MDHEN and CDR2 SYDVKM. The CDR3 is 13 amino acids. The V end was cut by 2 bases, the J end by 1 base, with 5 bases between.

V gene TRBV11-2 combines with J gene TRBJ2-7; TRBD2 matches at 12 bases. V trimming: 1 base; J trimming: 7 bases; junction bases outside the gene matches: 5. CDR1 SGHAT and CDR2 FQNNGV come from the germline V gene. This CDR3 contains 15 residues. The CDR3 DNA sequence: TGTGCCAGCAGCTTAGCTAGCGGGAGGGCCCTAGAGCAGTACTTC. Residues: CASSLASGRALEQYF.

In the case of this clone: The sample holds other DNA sequences that translate to the same CDR3. The rearrangement joins TRBV6-5 to TRBJ2-1; D is perhaps TRBD1 (6 bases). V was pared by 5 bases and J by 6 bases, with 8 bases between. The CDR3 runs to 12 residues. From germline, CDR1 is MNHEY and CDR2 SVGAGI. CDR3 region: CASSQQGNEQFF. The CDR3 DNA follows: TGTGCCAGCAGTCAACAGGGCAATGAGCAGTTCTTC.

This chain connects TRBV6-6 to TRBJ1-4; D remains unclear. Germline assignment: CDR1 MNHNY and CDR2 SVGAGI (reference sequence). Trimming cost V 5 bases and J 7 bases, with 17 bases left between them. This CDR3 has 15 residues. CDR3 protein: CASSPLPGFREKLFF. The CDR3 coding sequence is TGTGCCAGCAGTCCCCTCCCGGGCTTTCGTGAAAAACTGTTTTTT.

In its sample, this clone was seen once. The chain has TRBV13 and TRBJ2-3; unclear D gene. Germline V gene sequence: CDR1 PRHDT, CDR2 FYEKMQ (reference sequence). V lost 4 bases and J lost 6, with 11 bases in between. This CDR3 is built from 13 residues. DNA of the CDR3: TGTGCCAGCAGCTCCCAACATACCGATACGCAGTATTTT. Protein product: CASSSQHTDTQYF.

The chain is built from TRBV28 and TRBJ2-1; no definite D call. Germline CDR1 MDHEN, CDR2 SYDVKM. This CDR3 spans 16 amino acids. V lost 5 bases and J 3 bases, leaving 17 bases between the germline ends. This CDR3 reads CASSQLMATVYNEQFF. For the CDR3, the DNA is TGTGCCAGCAGTCAACTTATGGCTACGGTCTACAATGAGCAGTTCTTC.

The sample holds one count of this clone. Other nucleotide sequences from this sample produce the same CDR3. The chain joins TRBV27 to TRBJ1-1; the match to TRBD1 covers 9 bases. The V gene end was trimmed by 5 bases and the J gene end by 2 bases; junction bases not matched to a gene: 3. The germline V gene encodes CDR1 MNHEY and CDR2 SMNVEV (reference sequence). The CDR3 is 14 residues long. The CDR3 here is CASSVTGGNTEAFF. The CDR3 DNA reads as TGTGCCAGCAGTGTCACAGGGGGCAACACTGAAGCTTTCTTT.

This chain joins TRBV4-1 and TRBJ2-5; D is possibly TRBD1 (5 bases). The J call may be in error: the DNA end matches TRBJ2-7 better. CDR1 MGHRA and CDR2 YSYEKL come from the germline V gene. CDR3 length: 14 amino acids. CDR3 residues: CASSYKGWGYEQYF. CDR3 DNA sequence: TGCGCCAGCAGCTATAAGGGGTGGGGTTACGAGCAGTACTTC.

The genes are TRBV28 and TRBJ2-1, with D perhaps matching TRBD2 (6 bases). The CDR3 runs 16 residues. Germline loops: CDR1 MDHEN, CDR2 SYDVKM. Trimming pared 5 bases from V and 5 bases from J, leaving 19 bases between. The CDR3 bases are TGTGCCAGCAGTCCGCCCACCGGGAGTTTGAACAATGAGCAGTTCTTC. Its translation: CASSPPTGSLNNEQFF.

The chain recombines TRBV7-8 with TRBJ1-5; 9 nucleotides align to TRBD1. The CDR3 loop spans 15 amino acids. CDR1 and CDR2 from the germline V gene are SGHVS and FQNEAQ. V gave up 3 bases and J gave up 3 bases; unmatched junction bases: 3. DNA of the CDR3: TGTGCCAGCAGCTTGGGACAGGGTTCCAATCAGCCCCAGCATTTT. Translating gives CASSLGQGSNQPQHF.

The chain carries TRBV7-3 and TRBJ2-1; TRBD2 agrees at 13 bases. V shed 5 bases and J 9 bases; nucleotides not matched to a gene: 10. CDR3 length: 16 residues. The germline V gene encodes CDR1 SGHTA and CDR2 FQGTGA. DNA for the CDR3: TGTGCCAGCAGCGCCCGGCCGGGACTAGCGGGATCTGAGCAGTTCTTC. This translates into CASSARPGLAGSEQFF.

The V gene is TRBV27, the J gene TRBJ2-1; D may be TRBD1 (6 bases). Trimming took 5 bases from V and 1 from J, leaving 9 bases between them. CDR3 length: 14 residues. CDR1 and CDR2 (germline): MNHEY, SMNVEV (reference sequence). The CDR3 DNA is TGTGCCAGCAGTATAGGGGGTTCCTACAATGAGCAGTTCTTC. Translating gives CASSIGGSYNEQFF.

V and J are TRBV2 and TRBJ1-2; D unresolved. The V gene lost 3 bases and the J gene lost 1 base, with 24 bases spanning the gap. The CDR3 spans 19 residues. Germline V gene lookup returns CDR1 SNHLY and CDR2 FYNNEI. DNA of the CDR3: TGTGCCAGCAGTGATCCGGACGGGGAGGGTGAAACCATTAACTATGGCTACACCTTC. The encoded protein is CASSDPDGEGETINYGYTF.

The chain couples TRBV19 to TRBJ2-3; D uncertain. The CDR3 consists of 16 residues. The V gene's germline CDR1 is LNHDA and CDR2 SQIVND (reference sequence). Trimming removed 2 bases from V and 1 base from J, with 13 bases in between. For the CDR3, the DNA is TGTGCCAGTAGTATATTGGGCTTAGGCGGCACAGATACGCAGTATTTT. It encodes CASSILGLGGTDTQYF. The full variable domain, its missing parts supplied by reference TRBV19 and TRBJ2-3, is DGGITQSPKYLFRKEGQNVTLSCEQNLNHDAMYWYRQDPGQGLRLIYYSQIVNDFQKGDIAEGYSVSREKKESFPLTVTSAQKNPTAFYLCASSILGLGGTDTQYFGPGTRLTVL.

The chain carries TRBV5-8 and TRBJ1-5; the D gene is possibly TRBD1 (5 bases). The CDR3 totals 15 residues. CDR1 is SGHTS, CDR2 YDEGEE, per germline. With 2 bases removed from V and 1 base from J, the gap between germline ends came to 10 bases. The CDR3 region has the DNA TGTGCCAGCAGCTTTGGTGGGGACAGCAATCAGCCCCAGCATTTT. It codes for CASSFGGDSNQPQHF.

This chain connects TRBV28 to TRBJ1-4, with TRBD1 matching over 9 bases. The V segment lost 3 bases and the J segment 11 bases; nucleotides outside the gene matches: 4. The CDR3 has 13 amino acids. The germline gives CDR1 MDHEN, CDR2 SYDVKM. The CDR3 nucleotides are TGTGCCAGCAGTTTGTACGACAGGGGGAAACTGTTTTTT. Translating gives CASSLYDRGKLFF.

The rearrangement links TRBV27 to TRBJ2-7; D not resolved. Germline CDR1 is MNHEY and CDR2 is SMNVEV (reference sequence). The CDR3 length is 11 residues. V was trimmed by 8 bases and J by 5 bases, leaving 10 bases between them. CDR3 nucleotides: TGTGCCAGCGGACCAAACCACGAGCAGTACTTC. Translation: CASGPNHEQYF.